This TCR beta chain appears in the sequencing data of a study of CD8 T cells in ankylosing spondylitis. Molecular-barcoded quantitative 5'-RACE produced these TCR beta libraries. TCRdb re-analysed the 5' RACE reads in MiXCR, keeping a single row per CDR3 protein. In the table there are about 160,000 distinct CDR3 sequences, around 45% of which are singletons. Germline CDR1 MDHEN, CDR2 SYDVKM. With 2 bases clipped from V and 5 bases from J, the junction kept 6 bases outside the gene matches. The CDR3 sequence is 15 residues long. The TCR comes from a male donor with ankylosing spondylitis. The sequencing sample was made of synovial fluid, either unsorted or a sorted T cell fraction (not recorded which). The rearrangement uses TRBV28 and TRBJ2-3; 8 bases match TRBD1. CDR3 residues: CASSLKDREVDTQYF. DNA of the CDR3: TGTGCCAGCAGTTTAAAGGACAGGGAGGTAGATACGCAGTATTTT.